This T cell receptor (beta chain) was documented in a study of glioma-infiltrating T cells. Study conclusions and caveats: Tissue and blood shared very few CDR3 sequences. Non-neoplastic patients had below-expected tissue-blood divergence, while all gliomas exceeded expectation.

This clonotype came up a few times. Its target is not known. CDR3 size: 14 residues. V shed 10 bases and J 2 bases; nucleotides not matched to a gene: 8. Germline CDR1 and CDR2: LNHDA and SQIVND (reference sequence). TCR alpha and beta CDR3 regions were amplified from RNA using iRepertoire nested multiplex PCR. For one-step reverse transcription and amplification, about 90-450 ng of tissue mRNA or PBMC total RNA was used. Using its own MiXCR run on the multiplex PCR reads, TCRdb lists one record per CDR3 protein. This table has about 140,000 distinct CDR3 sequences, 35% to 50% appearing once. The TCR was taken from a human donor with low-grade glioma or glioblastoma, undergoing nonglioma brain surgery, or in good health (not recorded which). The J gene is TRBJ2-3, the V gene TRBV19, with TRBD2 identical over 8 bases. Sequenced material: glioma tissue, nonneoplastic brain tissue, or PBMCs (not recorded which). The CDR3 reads CATYSGKYTDTQYF. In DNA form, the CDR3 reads TGTGCCACCTATAGCGGGAAGTACACAGATACGCAGTATTTT.